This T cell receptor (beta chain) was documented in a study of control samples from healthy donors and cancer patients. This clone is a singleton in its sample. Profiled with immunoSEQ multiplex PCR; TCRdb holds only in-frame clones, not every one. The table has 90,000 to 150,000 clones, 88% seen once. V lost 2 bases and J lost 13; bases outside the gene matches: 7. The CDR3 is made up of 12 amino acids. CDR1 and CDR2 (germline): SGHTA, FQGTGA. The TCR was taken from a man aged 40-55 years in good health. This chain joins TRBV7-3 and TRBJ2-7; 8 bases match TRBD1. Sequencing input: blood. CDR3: CASSLRLDRVYF. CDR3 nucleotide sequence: TGTGCCAGCAGCTTACGATTGGACAGGGTCTACTTC.